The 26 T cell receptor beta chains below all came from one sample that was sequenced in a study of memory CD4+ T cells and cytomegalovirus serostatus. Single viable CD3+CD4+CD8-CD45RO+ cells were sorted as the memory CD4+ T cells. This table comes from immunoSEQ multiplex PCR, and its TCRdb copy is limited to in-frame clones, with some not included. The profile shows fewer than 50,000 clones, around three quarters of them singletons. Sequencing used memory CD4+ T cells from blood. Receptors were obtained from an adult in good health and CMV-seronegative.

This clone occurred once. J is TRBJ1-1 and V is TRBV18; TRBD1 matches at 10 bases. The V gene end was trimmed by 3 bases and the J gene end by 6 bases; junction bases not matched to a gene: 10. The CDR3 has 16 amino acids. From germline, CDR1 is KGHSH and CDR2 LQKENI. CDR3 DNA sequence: TGTGCCAGCTCACCTCCCCGGGACAGGGGTCGACCTGAAGCTTTCTTT. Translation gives CASSPPRDRGRPEAFF.

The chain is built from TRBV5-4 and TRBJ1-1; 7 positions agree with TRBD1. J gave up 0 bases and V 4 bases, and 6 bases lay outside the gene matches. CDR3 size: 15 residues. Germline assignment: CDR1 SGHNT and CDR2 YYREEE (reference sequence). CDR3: CASSDGQAMNTEAFF. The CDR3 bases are TGTGCCAGCAGCGACGGACAGGCCATGAACACTGAAGCTTTCTTT.

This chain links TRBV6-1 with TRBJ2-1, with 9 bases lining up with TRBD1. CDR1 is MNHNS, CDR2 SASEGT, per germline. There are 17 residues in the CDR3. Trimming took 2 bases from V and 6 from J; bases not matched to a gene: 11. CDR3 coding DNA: TGTGCCAGCAGTGAATGGGTAGGGGGACAGGGAGGCAATGAGCAGTTCTTC. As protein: CASSEWVGGQGGNEQFF.

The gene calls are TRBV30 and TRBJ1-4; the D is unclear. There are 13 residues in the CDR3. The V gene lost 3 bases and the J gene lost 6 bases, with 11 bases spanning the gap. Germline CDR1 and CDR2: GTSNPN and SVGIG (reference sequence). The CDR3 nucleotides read TGTGCCTGGAGGGCGGATGATTATGAAAAACTGTTTTTT. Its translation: CAWRADDYEKLFF.

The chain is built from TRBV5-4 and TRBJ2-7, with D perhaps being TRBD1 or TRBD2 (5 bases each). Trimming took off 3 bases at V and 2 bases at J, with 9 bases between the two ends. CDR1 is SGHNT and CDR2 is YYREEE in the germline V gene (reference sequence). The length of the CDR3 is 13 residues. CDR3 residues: CASSSGRAYEQYF. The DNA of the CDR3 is TGTGCCAGCAGCTCGGGACGAGCCTACGAGCAGTACTTC.

The CDR3 region is CASGPAELSDRGEQFF. CDR3 nucleotide sequence: TGTGCCAGCGGGCCCGCCGAACTAAGCGATCGTGGTGAGCAGTTCTTC. The J gene is TRBJ2-1, the V gene TRBV6-6; D not resolved. The CDR3 is 16 amino acids. Germline values: CDR1 MNHNY, CDR2 SVGAGI (reference sequence). V gave up 8 bases and J gave up 9 bases, with 26 bases separating them.

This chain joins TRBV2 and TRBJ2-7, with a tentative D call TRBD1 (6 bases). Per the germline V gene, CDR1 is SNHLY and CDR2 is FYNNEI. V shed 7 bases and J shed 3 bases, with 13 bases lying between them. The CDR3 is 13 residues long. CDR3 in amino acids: CASILDSYYEQYF. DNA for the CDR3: TGTGCCAGCATTCTGGACAGCTACTACGAGCAGTACTTC.

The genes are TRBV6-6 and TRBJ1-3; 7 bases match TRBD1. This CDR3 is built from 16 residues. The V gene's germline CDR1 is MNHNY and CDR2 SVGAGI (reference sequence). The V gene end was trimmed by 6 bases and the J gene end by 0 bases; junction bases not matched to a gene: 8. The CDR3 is CASSRGGQGSGNTIYF. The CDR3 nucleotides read TGTGCCAGCAGCAGGGGGGGGCAGGGCTCTGGAAACACCATATATTTT.

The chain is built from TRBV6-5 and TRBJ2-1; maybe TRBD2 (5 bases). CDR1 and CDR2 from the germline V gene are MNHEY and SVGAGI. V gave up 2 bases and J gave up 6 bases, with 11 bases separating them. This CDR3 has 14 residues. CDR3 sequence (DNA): TGTGCCAGCAGTTACACGGGGAATCCCAATGAGCAGTTCTTC. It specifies CASSYTGNPNEQFF.

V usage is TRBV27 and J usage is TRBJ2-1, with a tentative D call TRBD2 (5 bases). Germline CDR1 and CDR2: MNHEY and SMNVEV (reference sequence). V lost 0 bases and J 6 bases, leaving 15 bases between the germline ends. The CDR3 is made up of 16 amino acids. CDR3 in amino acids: CASSLSTPRRANEQFF. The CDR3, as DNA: TGTGCCAGCAGTTTATCGACGCCTCGGCGGGCCAATGAGCAGTTCTTC.

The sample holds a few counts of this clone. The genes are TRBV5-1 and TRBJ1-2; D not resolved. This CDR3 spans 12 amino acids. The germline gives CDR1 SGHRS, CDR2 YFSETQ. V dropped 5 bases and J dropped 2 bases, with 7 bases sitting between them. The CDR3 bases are TGCGCCAGCAGGATGCAGAACTATGGCTACACCTTC. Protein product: CASRMQNYGYTF.

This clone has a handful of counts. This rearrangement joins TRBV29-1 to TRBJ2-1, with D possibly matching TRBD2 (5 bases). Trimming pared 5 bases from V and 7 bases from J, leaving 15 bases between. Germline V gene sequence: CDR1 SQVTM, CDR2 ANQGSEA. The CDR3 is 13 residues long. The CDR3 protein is CSVRTRLGNEQFF. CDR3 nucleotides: TGCAGCGTTCGGACTCGGTTGGGGAATGAGCAGTTCTTC.

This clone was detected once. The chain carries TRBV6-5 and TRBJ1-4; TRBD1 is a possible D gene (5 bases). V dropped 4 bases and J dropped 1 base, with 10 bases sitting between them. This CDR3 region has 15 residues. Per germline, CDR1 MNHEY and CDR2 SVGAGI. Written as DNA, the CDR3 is TGTGCCAGCAGTTTGGGGGGTGAAACTAATGAAAAACTGTTTTTT. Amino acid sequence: CASSLGGETNEKLFF.

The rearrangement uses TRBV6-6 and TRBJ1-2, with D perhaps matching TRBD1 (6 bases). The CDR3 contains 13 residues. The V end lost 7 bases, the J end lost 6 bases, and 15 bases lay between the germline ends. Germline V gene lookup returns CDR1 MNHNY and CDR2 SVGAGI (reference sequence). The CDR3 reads CASTLLGHDGYTF. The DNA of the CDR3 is TGTGCCAGCACCCTTTTGGGACATGATGGCTACACCTTC.

CDR3 residues: CASSLAGGTYEQYF. CDR3 bases: TGTGCCAGCAGCTTAGCGGGAGGCACCTACGAGCAGTACTTC. V is TRBV25-1 and J is TRBJ2-7, with 10 positions matching TRBD2. CDR1 is MGHDK, CDR2 SYGVNS, per germline. The V gene end was trimmed by 6 bases and the J gene end by 2 bases; junction bases not matched to a gene: 4. The CDR3 covers 14 residues.

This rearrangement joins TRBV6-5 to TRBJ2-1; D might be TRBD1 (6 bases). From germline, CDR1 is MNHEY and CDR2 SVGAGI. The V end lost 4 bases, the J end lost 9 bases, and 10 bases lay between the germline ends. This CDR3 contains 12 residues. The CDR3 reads CASSLQGREQFF. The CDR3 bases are TGTGCCAGCAGTTTACAGGGCCGTGAGCAGTTCTTC.

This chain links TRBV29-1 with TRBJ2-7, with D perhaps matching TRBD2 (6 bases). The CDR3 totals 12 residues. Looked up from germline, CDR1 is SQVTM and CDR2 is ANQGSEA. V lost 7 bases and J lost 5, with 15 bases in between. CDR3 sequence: CSAWAGFNEQYF. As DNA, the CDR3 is TGCAGCGCCTGGGCGGGGTTCAACGAGCAGTACTTC.

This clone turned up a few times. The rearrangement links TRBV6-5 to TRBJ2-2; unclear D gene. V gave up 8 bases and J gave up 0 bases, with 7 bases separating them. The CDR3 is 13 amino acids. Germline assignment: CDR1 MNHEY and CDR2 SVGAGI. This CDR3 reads CASSKPNTGELFF. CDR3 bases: TGTGCCAGCTCTAAGCCGAACACCGGGGAGCTGTTTTTT.

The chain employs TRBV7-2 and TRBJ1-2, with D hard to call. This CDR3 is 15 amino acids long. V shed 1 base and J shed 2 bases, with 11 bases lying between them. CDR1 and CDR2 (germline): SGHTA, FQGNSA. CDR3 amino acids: CASSLVEGWNYGYTF. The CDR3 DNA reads TGTGCCAGCAGCTTAGTTGAGGGATGGAACTATGGCTACACCTTC.

CDR3: CASSQGGGQAGNTIYF. As DNA, the CDR3 is TGTGCCAGCAGCCAAGGTGGGGGGCAGGCTGGAAACACCATATATTTT. The V gene is TRBV4-2, the J gene TRBJ1-3; a possible D gene is TRBD1 (6 bases). The CDR3 has 16 residues. The germline V gene has CDR1 LGHNA and CDR2 YNFKEQ. Deletions cut 1 base from V and 2 bases from J, with 12 bases between.

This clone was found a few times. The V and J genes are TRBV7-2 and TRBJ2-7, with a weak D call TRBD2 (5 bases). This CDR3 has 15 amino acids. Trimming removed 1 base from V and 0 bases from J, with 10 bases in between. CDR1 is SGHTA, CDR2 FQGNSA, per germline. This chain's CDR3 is CASSLVVRGSYEQYF. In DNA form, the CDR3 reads TGTGCCAGCAGCTTAGTCGTTCGGGGCTCCTACGAGCAGTACTTC.

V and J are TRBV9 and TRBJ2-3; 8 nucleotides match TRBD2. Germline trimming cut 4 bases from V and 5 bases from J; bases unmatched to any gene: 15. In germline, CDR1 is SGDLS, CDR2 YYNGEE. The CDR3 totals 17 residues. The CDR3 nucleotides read TGTGCCAGCAGCCCGGAGGACTTCCGGGGGGGGAGAGATACGCAGTATTTT. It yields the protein CASSPEDFRGGRDTQYF.

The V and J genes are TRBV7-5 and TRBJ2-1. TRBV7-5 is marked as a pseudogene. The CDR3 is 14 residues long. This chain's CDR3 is CVRSPRRSYNEQFF. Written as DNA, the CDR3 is TGTGTCAGAAGCCCCCGGCGCTCCTACAATGAGCAGTTCTTC.

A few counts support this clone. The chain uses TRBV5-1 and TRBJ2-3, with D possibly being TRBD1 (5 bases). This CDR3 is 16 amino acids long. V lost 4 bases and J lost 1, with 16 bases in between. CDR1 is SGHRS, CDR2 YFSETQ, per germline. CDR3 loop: CASSPKRGAGTDTQYF. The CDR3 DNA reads TGCGCCAGCAGCCCGAAAAGGGGTGCTGGCACAGATACGCAGTATTTT.

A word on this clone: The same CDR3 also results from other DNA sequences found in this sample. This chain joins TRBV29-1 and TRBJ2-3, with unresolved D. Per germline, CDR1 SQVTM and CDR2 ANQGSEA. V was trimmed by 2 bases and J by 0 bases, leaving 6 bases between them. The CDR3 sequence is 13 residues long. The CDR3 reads CSVEPASTDTQYF. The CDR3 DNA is TGCAGCGTTGAACCAGCGAGCACAGATACGCAGTATTTT.

The CDR3 DNA follows: TGTGCCAGCAGCCCCACTAGCGGGAGGGCCACCGGGGAGCTGTTTTTT. Encoded protein: CASSPTSGRATGELFF. The chain has TRBV7-2 and TRBJ2-2; 13 bases match TRBD2. The ends lost 5 bases at V and 4 bases at J; junction bases unmatched: 4. Germline loops: CDR1 SGHTA, CDR2 FQGNSA. CDR3 length: 16 residues.